These 4 T cell receptor beta chains originate from one sample sequenced in a study of TIL therapy for anti-PD-1-resistant metastatic lung cancer. The time point here: pre-treatment sample, taken before nivolumab and TIL therapy. The immunoSEQ assay was v3. Sequencing used immunoSEQ multiplex PCR; TCRdb keeps in-frame clones, though not all of them. The table lists approximately 15,000 clones, about 84% of them singletons. Sequencing used blood, obtained at baseline. Receptors originate from a person aged 25 to 80 with non-small cell lung cancer.

The chain is built from TRBV7-3 and TRBJ2-3, with 9 bases matching TRBD2. The ends lost 5 bases at V and 5 bases at J; junction bases unmatched: 8. Per germline, CDR1 SGHTA and CDR2 FQGTGA. The CDR3 totals 15 residues. This chain's CDR3 is CASSTRVSGRDTQYF. As DNA, the CDR3 is TGTGCCAGCAGCACCCGAGTTAGCGGGAGAGATACGCAGTATTTT.

V usage is TRBV6-6 and J usage is TRBJ2-3, with D tentatively TRBD2 (6 bases). Trimming removed 6 bases from V and 6 bases from J, with 16 bases in between. Germline loops: CDR1 MNHNY, CDR2 SVGAGI (reference sequence). The CDR3 extends over 14 amino acids. The CDR3 protein is CASRGFGGHDTQYF. The CDR3 region has the DNA TGTGCCAGCAGGGGCTTCGGGGGTCATGATACGCAGTATTTT.

This chain joins TRBV30 and TRBJ2-2; 7 bases agree with TRBD1. The CDR3 is 14 amino acids. Germline loops: CDR1 GTSNPN, CDR2 SVGIG (reference sequence). V trimming: 5 bases; J trimming: 2 bases; junction bases outside the gene matches: 5. CDR3 amino acids: CAWEGALNTGELFF. For the CDR3, the DNA is TGTGCCTGGGAGGGGGCCCTTAACACCGGGGAGCTGTTTTTT.

The rearrangement uses TRBV9 and TRBJ2-4, with D possibly being TRBD1 (6 bases). This CDR3 contains 17 residues. Germline assignment: CDR1 SGDLS and CDR2 YYNGEE. Between the trimmed V and J ends, which lost 3 bases and 0 bases, there was a span of 16 bases. CDR3 nucleotides: TGTGCCAGCAGCGCCGCCCCAGGGGAGCTAGCCAAAAACATTCAGTACTTC. This gives the protein CASSAAPGELAKNIQYF.